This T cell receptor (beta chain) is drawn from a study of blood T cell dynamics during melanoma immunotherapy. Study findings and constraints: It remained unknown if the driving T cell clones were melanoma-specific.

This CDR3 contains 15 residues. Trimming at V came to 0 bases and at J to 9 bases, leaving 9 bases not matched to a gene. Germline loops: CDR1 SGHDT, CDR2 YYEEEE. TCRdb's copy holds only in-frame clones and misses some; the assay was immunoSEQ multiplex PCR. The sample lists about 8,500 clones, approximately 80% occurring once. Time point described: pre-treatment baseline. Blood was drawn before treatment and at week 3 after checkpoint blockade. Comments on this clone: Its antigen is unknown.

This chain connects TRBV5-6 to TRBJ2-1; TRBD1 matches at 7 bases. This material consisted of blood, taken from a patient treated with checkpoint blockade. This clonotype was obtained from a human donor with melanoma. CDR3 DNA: TGTGCCAGCAGCTTGGGAGGGGGCCCGGGAAGTGAGCAGTTCTTC. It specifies CASSLGGGPGSEQFF.